This T cell receptor beta chain came from a study of immune cell composition in non-small cell lung cancer. Study outcomes and limitations: Squamous carcinomas (approximately 80%) more often had tumour-associated clones >0.5% than adenocarcinomas (around 35%). Smoking pack-years did not significantly correlate with tumour TCR-beta clonality. It was not proven that tumour-reactive clones equal dominant tumour-associated clones.

About this clone itself: No antigen is known for it.

CDR3 length equals 15 residues. Germline CDR1 PRHDT, CDR2 FYEKMQ (reference sequence). V dropped 4 bases and J dropped 6 bases, with 18 bases sitting between them. Assay used: immunoSEQ multiplex PCR; TCRdb lists only in-frame clones, some missing. The data contain under 2,500 clones, 80% to 85% of them singletons. This chain uses TRBV13 with TRBJ2-5; D not certain. The TCR sequence derives from a human donor with non-small cell lung cancer. The source material was lung tumor tissue. CDR3 amino acids: CASSSRLDSRKTQYF. The CDR3 bases are TGTGCCAGCAGCTCACGACTGGATTCAAGGAAGACCCAGTACTTC.